A single T cell receptor beta chain is shown here with its context. The record originates from a study of control samples from healthy donors and cancer patients. This CDR3 is built from 13 residues. In germline, CDR1 is MNHEY, CDR2 SVGAGI. V was clipped by 4 bases and J by 4 bases, with 8 bases between them. TCRdb's copy holds only in-frame clones and misses some; the assay was immunoSEQ multiplex PCR. The sample shows over 120,000 clones, more than 85% of them seen only once. The specimen sequenced was blood. This clonotype was sampled from a man aged 25 to 45 in good health. This chain links TRBV6-5 with TRBJ2-1, with a weak D call TRBD1 (6 bases). DNA for the CDR3: TGTGCCAGCAGTTTTGGACAGTACAATGAGCAGTTCTTC. Residues: CASSFGQYNEQFF.